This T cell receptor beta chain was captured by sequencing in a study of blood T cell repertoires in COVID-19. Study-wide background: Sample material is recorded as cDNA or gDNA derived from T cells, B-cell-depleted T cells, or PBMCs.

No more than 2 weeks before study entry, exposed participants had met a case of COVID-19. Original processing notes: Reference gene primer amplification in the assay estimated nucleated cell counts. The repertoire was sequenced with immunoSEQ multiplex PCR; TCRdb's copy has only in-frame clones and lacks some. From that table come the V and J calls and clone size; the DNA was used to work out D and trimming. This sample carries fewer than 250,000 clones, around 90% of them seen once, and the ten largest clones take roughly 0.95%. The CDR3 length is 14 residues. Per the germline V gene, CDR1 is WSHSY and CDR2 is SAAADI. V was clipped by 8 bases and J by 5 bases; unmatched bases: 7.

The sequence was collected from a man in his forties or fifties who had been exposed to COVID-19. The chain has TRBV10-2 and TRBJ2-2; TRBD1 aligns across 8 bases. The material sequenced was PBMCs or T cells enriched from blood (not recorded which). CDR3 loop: CASRRTGKTGELFF. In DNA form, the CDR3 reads TGCGCCAGCCGAAGGACAGGGAAGACCGGGGAGCTGTTTTTT.